The present T cell receptor beta chain was sequenced within a study of shared clonotypes between healthy human individuals (dated by TCRdb to the early 2020s). About the investigation overall: The cohort included a few men and a couple of women between 18 and 49 years of age. For each donor, CD4 naive and CD4 memory were each given three plates, CD8 naive was given two plates, and CD8 memory was given one plate. To estimate repertoire size and how much clonotypes are shared between individuals, the study performed deep sequencing of blood TCR repertoires from about five healthy adults. Different laboratories and diverse techniques were used to prepare libraries and sequence TCR repertoires, to increase sequencing depth and limit assay-specific biases. Each donor's leukapheresis produced roughly between about 0.8 and 10 billion PBMCs. General study outcomes and caveats: Because the study included a small number of donors, the genetic and exposure-history diversity represented was limited. Compared with non-shared clonotypes, clonotypes shared by all four sorted-subset donors had higher generation probabilities. Larger estimated clonotype richness was generally found for naive subsets than for memory subsets. Sampling was limited to blood, and TCR repertoires in tissue likely differ from TCR repertoires in blood. Pairwise subsampling led to the expectation that sequencing depth would affect the degree of clonotype sharing among donors. About 5% of naive CD4, 3% to 4% of naive CD8, approximately 2% of memory CD4, and about 0.4% of memory CD8 clonotypes were shared across several donors. Incomplete sequencing was indicated by rarefaction of sorted-subset datasets, despite the large sequencing depth.

The donors were healthy, HIV-negative adults with no recently reported acute infections or vaccinations. Only Caucasian adults living in Nashville, Tennessee, USA were represented among the donors. CD4+ T cells were enriched by magnetic negative selection; naive cells were then positively selected on CD45RA, and the negative fraction formed the memory subset. Blood was obtained by leukapheresis, after which PBMCs were separated by Ficoll-Histopaque density gradient centrifugation and cryopreserved in liquid nitrogen vapor phase. Purity and quantity of every magnetically sorted T cell population were checked by analytical flow cytometry. Genomic DNA was isolated from each sorted fraction and quantified by UV absorbance on a Nanodrop 2000c. TCR CDR3 regions were amplified from genomic DNA by multiplex PCR using the deep immunoSEQ assay. Extracted genomic DNA from each cell subset was distributed evenly across all wells of several immunoSEQ 96-well plates, and each plate was treated as a replicate. Each replicate PCR for sorted subsets received about 0.2 ug genomic DNA, equal to about 29,000 T cell genomes. Purified libraries were measured with a Qubit 3.0 fluorometer, size-checked on a Bioanalyzer 2100, and measured again with the KAPA Library Quantification kit. Each immunoSEQ 96-well plate was sequenced on its own single-read 150-cycle Illumina NextSeq 550 flow cell. In the paper's pipeline: Because the immunoSEQ output included only junctional sequences and no quality scores, the filtering could not be the same as the filtering used for full-length reads. Sequences were annotated with PyIR, a Python wrapper for IgBLAST v1.9, using IMGT germline references to assign V/J genes and CDR3. Reads with weak V/J assignments (E-value above 1e-6), missing CDR3, stop codons, out-of-frame junctions, or ambiguous translated residues were removed. V3J clonotypes were defined as sequences sharing the same inferred V gene, J gene, and CDR3 amino acid sequence. The percentage overlap between two repertoires was calculated by dividing the number of shared unique clonotypes by the size of the smaller repertoire. Richness of each repertoire was evaluated using RTK rarefaction, the Chao1 estimator, and Recon v2.1 estimates of unobserved clonotypes. For all TCRbeta clonotypes obtained by the gDNA method from a few donors, generation probabilities were computed with OLGA. As stored in TCRdb, this immuneACCESS dataset retains in-frame rearrangements with V and J assigned. A fraction of the clones does not appear; measured against another copy, unresolved V genes explain less than half of the discrepancy, and the remainder lacks a known reason. V and J calls and clone size are those listed in that table; D and trimming were worked out from the DNA. Across this sample there are 2 million to 2.5 million clones, with about 94% seen only once. Of the sample, around 0.13% falls within the top ten clones.

For CDR1 and CDR2, the germline V gene (reference sequence) lists LNHDA and SQIVND. V sheds 7 bases and J sheds 4 bases, leaving 4 bases between their ends. The CDR3 runs 11 residues from the cysteine to the phenylalanine. Only the CDR3 region is kept as DNA, spanning 33 bases read in frame from base 1. Points on this clone: Its antigen target is currently unknown. No base quality information exists; no much larger clone differs at one position.

The receptor chain draws on TRBV19 and TRBJ1-4, with no reliable assignment of the D segment. The clonotype originates from a man aged 18 to 29 in good health. The material sequenced was naive CD4+ T cells sorted from blood. The sample's cell subset or site, from its label and the paper: CD45RA+ positively selected. For the CDR3, the sequence is CASNSNEKLFF. The DNA is as follows: TGTGCCAGTAACAGTAATGAAAAACTGTTTTTT.